Below, one T cell receptor (beta chain) is given with its context. The data were taken from a study of blood T cell repertoires in COVID-19. At the level of the study: Material from acute and convalescent COVID-19 was sourced from the United States, Italy and Spain. T cells, B-cell-depleted T cells, or PBMCs provided the cDNA or gDNA that served as material.

As originally analysed: Reference gene primer amplification gave nucleated cell count estimates. The data were produced by immunoSEQ multiplex PCR, yet TCRdb's version contains in-frame clones alone and is incomplete. V and J calls plus clone size are reproduced from that table; the DNA served to infer D and trimming. The sample shows more than 90,000 clones, about nine tenths of them seen only once. The CDR3 has 18 amino acids. V lost 5 bases and J 2 bases, leaving 19 bases between the germline ends. CDR1 and CDR2 from the germline V gene are LNHDA and SQIVND (reference sequence). This receptor was obtained from a man aged 35 to 55 with acute or convalescent COVID-19. The sequencing sample was made of peripheral blood. V and J are TRBV19 and TRBJ1-6; possible D gene TRBD1, 6 bases. Here the CDR3 DNA reads TGTGCCAGTAGTCCACGGGCGCCAGGGGTCCCCTATAATTCACCCCTCCACTTT. Translated: CASSPRAPGVPYNSPLHF.